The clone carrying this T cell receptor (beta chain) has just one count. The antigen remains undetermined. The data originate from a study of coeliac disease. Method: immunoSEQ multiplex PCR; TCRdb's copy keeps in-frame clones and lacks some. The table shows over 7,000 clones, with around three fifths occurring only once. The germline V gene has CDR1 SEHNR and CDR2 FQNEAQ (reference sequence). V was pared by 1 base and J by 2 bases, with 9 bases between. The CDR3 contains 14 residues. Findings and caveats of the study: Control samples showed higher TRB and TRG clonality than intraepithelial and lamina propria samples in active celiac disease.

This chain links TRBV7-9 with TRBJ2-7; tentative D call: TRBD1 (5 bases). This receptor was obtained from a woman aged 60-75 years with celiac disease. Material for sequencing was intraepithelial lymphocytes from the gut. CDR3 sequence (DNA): TGTGCCAGCAGCTTAGAAGACAGAGCCTACGAGCAGTACTTC. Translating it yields CASSLEDRAYEQYF.